This TCR beta chain was found in a study of CXCR3-negative and CXCR3-positive naive CD8 T cells. A note on this clonotype: Its target is not known.

The CDR3 totals 13 residues. Germline assignment: CDR1 MDHEN and CDR2 SYDVKM. The study made its TRB cDNA libraries by 5' RACE, adding UMI labels. TCRdb reprocessed the 5' RACE reads and keeps a single row for each CDR3 protein, giving no DNA. The listing records 140,000 to 150,000 distinct CDR3 sequences. The sorter processed each CD8+ T cell subset in triplicate at roughly 280,000 cells apiece. Whole-study findings and limits: Cryopreserved cells showed partially decreased CXCR3 expression, and most assays used fresh PBMCs. Naive cells with CXCR3 showed TRB CDR3s that were more hydrophobic than those in CXCR3-negative naive cells. Comparably high diversity marked both naive subsets, whereas memory CD8+ cells had much lower diversity.

The rearrangement uses TRBV28 and TRBJ2-5; TCRdb gives TRBD2 as the D gene, but with no DNA this cannot be confirmed. This TCR was sampled from a human donor in good health. Some clones in this sample may be carry-over from other donors' samples. The source material was naive CXCR3+ CD8+ T cells from blood. The subset: CD45RO-CCR7+CD27+CD95- naive CD8+ T cells expressing CXCR3 (TNR3+). CDR3 region: CATLGRNQETQYF.